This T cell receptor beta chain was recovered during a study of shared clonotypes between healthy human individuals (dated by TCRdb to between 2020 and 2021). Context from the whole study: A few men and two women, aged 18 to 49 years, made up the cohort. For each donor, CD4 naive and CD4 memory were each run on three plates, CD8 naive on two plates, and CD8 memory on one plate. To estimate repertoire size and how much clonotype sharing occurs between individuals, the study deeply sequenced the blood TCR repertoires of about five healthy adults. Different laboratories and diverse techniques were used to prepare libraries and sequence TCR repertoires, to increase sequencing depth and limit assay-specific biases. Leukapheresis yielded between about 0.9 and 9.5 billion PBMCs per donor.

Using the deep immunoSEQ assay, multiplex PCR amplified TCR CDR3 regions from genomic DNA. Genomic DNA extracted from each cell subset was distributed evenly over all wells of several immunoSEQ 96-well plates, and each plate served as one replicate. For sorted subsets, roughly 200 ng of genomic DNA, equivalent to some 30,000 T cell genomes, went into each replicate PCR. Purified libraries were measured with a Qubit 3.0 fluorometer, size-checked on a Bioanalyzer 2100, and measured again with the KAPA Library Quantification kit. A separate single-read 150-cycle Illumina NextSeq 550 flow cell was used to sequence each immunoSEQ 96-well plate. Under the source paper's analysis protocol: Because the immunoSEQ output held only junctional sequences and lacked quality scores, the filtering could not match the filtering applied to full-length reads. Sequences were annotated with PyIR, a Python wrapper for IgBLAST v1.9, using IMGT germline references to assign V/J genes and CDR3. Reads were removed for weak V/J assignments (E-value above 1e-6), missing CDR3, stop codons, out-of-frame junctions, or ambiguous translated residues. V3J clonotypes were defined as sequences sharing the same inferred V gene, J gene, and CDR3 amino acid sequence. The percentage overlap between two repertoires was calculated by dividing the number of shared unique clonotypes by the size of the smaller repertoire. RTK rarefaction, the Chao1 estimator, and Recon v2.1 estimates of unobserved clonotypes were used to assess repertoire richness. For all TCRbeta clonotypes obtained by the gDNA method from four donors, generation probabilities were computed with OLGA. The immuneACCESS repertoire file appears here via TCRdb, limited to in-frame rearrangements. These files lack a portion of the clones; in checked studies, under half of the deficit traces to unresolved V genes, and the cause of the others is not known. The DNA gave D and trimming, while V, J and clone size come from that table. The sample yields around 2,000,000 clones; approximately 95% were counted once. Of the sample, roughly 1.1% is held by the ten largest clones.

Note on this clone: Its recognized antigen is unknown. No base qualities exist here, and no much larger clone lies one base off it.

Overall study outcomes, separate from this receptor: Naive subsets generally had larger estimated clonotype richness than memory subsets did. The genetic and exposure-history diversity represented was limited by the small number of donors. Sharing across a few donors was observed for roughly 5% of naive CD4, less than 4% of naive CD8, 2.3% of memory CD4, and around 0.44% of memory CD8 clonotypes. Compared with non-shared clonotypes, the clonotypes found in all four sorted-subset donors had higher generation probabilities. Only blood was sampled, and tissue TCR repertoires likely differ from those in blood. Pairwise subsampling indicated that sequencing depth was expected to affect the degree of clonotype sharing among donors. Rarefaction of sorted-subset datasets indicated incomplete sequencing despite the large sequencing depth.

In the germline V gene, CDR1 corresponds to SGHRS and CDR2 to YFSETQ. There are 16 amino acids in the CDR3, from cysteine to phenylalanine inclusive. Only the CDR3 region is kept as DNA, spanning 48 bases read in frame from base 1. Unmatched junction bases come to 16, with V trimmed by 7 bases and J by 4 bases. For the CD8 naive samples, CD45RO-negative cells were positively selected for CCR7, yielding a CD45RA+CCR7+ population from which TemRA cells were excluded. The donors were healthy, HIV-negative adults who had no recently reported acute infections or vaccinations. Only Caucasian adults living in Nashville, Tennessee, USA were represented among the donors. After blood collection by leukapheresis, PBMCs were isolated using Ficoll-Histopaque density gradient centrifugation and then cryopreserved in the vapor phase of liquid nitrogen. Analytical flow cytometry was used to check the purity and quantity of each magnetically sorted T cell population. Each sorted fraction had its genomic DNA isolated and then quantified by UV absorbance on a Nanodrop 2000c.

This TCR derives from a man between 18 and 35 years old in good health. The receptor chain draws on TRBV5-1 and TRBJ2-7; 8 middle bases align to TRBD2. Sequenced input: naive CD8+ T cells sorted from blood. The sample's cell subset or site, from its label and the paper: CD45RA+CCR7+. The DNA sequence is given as TGCGCCAGCGCGCCCGAGGGTAGCGGGGTACCGTACGAGCAGTACTTC. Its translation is CASAPEGSGVPYEQYF.